The clone carrying this T cell receptor beta chain was seen ten or more times. No antigen is known for it. These data come from a study of response to subunit inactivated influenza vaccine. Trimming left V 1 base short and J 7 bases short, with 11 bases between. The CDR3 loop spans 13 amino acids. Germline CDR1 LGHDT, CDR2 YNNKEL (reference sequence). Study-wide points: The authors put forward the suggestion that each seasonal influenza vaccination may bring in only a limited number of new T cells.

TCRdb re-called the RT-PCR reads through MiXCR, storing one row per CDR3 protein. The sample consists of 500,000 to 650,000 distinct CDR3 sequences, approximately 7.1% of them appearing once. The chain links TRBV3-1 to TRBJ2-7; D might be TRBD2 (5 bases). The specimen was PBMCs from blood, collected less than 30 months after vaccination. The origin of this receptor is a man between 50 and 69 years old who received an inactivated influenza vaccine. CDR3 amino acids: CASSQVGRGEQYF. CDR3 coding DNA: TGTGCCAGCAGCCAAGTAGGGCGCGGGGAGCAGTACTTC.